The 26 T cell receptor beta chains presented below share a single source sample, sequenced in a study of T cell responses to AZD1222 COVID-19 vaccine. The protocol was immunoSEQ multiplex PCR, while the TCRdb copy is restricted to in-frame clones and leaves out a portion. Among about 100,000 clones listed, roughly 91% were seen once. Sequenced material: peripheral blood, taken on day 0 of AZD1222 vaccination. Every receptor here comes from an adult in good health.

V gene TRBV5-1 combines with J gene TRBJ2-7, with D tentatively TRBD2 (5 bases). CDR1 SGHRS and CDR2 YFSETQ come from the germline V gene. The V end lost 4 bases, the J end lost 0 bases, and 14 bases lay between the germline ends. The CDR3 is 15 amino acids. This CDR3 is CASSPRASNSYEQYF. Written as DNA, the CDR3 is TGCGCCAGCAGCCCGAGGGCTTCCAACTCCTACGAGCAGTACTTC. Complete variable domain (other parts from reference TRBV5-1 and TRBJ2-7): KAGVTQTPRYLIKTRGQQVTLSCSPISGHRSVSWYQQTPGQGLQFLFEYFSETQRNKGNFPGRFSGRQFSNSRSEMNVSTLELGDSALYLCASSPRASNSYEQYFGPGTRLTVT.

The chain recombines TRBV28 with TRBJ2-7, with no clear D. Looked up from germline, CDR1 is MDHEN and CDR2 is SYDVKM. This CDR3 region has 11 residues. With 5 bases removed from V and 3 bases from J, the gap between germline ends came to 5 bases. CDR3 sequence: CASSRNYEQYF. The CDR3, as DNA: TGTGCCAGCAGTAGAAACTACGAGCAGTACTTC.

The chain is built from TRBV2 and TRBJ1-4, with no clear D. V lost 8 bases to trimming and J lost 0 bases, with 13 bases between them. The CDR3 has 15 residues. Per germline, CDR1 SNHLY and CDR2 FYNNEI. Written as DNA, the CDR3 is TGTGCCAGCGGGTTGACGGATACAACTAATGAAAAACTGTTTTTT. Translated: CASGLTDTTNEKLFF.

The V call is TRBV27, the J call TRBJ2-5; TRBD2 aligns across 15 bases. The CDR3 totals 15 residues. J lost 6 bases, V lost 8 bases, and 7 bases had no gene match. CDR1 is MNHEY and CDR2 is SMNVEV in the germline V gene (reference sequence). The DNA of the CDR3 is TGTGCCAGCTGGGGACTAGCGGGAGGTTTCAAGACCCAGTACTTC. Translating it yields CASWGLAGGFKTQYF.

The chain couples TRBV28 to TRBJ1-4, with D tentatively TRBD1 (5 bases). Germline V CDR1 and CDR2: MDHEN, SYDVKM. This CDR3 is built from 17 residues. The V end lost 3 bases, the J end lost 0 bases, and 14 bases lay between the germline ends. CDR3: CASSFGPGETTNEKLFF. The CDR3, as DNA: TGTGCCAGCAGTTTTGGGCCGGGGGAAACAACTAATGAAAAACTGTTTTTT.

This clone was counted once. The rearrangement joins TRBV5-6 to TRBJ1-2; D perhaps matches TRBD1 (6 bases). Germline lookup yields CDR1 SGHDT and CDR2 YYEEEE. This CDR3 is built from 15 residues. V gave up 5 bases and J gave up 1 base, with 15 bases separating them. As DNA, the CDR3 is TGTGCCAGCAGGGGAGGGGGGGTCCTTAACTATGGCTACACCTTC. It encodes CASRGGGVLNYGYTF.

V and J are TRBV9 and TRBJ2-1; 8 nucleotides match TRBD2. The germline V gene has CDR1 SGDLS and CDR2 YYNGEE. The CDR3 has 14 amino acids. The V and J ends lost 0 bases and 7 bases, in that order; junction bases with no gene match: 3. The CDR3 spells CASSVAGGPNEQFF. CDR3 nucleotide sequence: TGTGCCAGCAGCGTAGCGGGGGGGCCGAATGAGCAGTTCTTC.

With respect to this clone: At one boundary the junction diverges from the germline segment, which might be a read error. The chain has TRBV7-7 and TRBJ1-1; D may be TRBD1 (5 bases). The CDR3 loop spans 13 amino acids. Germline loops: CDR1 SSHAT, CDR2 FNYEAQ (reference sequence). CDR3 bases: TGTGCTAGCAGCCAAACAGGTTTCACTGAAGCTTTCTTT. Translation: CASSQTGFTEAFF.

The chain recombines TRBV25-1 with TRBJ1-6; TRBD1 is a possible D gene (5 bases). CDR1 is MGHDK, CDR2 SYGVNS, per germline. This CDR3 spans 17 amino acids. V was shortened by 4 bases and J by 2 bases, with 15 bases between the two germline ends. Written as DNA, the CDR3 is TGTGCCAGCAGTGCCCTAACAGGTGGGACCTATAATTCACCCCTCCACTTT. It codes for CASSALTGGTYNSPLHF. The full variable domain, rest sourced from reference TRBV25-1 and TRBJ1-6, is EADIYQTPRYLVIGTGKKITLECSQTMGHDKMYWYQQDPGMELHLIHYSYGVNSTEKGDLSSESTVSRIRTEHFPLTLESARPSHTSQYLCASSALTGGTYNSPLHFGNGTRLTVT.

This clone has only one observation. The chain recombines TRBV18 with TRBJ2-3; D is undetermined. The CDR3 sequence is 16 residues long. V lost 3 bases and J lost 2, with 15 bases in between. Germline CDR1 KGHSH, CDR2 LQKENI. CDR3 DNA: TGTGCCAGCTCACCCCTCACGGGTGAAACCACAGATACGCAGTATTTT. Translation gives CASSPLTGETTDTQYF.

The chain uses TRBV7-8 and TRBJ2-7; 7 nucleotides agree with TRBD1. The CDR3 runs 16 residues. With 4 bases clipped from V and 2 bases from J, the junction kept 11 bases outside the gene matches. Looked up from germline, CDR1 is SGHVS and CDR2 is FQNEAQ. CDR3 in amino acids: CASSSMPRDSPYEQYF. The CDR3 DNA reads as TGTGCCAGCAGCTCCATGCCCCGGGACAGCCCCTACGAGCAGTACTTC.

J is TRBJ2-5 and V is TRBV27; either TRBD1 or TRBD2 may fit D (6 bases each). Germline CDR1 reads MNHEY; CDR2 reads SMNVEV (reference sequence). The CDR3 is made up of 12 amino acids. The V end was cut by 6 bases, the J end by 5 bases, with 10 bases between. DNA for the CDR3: TGTGCCAGCAGCTCGGGGGCGGAGACCCAGTACTTC. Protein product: CASSSGAETQYF.

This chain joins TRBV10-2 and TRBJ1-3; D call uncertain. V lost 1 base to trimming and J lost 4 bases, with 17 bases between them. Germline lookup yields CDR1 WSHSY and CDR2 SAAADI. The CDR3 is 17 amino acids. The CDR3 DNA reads TGCGCCAGCAGTGAGTTGTATACGGGAGTAGGGGGAAACACCATATATTTT. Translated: CASSELYTGVGGNTIYF.

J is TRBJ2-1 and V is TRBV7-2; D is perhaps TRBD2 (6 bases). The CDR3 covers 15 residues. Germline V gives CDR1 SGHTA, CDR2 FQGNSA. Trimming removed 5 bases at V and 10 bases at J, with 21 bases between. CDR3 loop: CASSHSGGATREQFF. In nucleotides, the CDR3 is TGTGCCAGCAGCCATAGCGGAGGGGCTACGCGGGAGCAGTTCTTC.

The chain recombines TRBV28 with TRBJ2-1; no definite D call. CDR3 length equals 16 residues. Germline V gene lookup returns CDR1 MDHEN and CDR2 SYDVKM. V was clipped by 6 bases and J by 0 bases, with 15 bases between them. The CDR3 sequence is CASSRAVRSSYNEQFF. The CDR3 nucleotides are TGTGCCAGCAGCCGAGCCGTAAGAAGCTCCTACAATGAGCAGTTCTTC.

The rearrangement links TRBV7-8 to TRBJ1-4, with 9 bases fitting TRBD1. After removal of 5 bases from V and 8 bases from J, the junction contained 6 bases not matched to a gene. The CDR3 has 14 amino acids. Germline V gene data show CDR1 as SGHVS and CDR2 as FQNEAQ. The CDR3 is CASSVTGGREKLFF. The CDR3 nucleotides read TGTGCCAGCAGCGTAACAGGGGGCAGAGAAAAACTGTTTTTT.

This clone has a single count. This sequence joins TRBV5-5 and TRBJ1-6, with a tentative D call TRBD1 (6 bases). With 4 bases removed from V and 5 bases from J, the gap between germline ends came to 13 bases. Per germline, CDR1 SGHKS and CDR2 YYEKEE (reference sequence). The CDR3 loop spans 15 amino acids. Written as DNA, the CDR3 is TGTGCCAGCAGCCCGCGGGGGGGCAATAATTCACCCCTCCACTTT. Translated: CASSPRGGNNSPLHF.

This CDR3 reads CASSLLGGLASPLHF. DNA of the CDR3: TGTGCCAGCAGTTTATTGGGGGGGCTCGCTTCACCCCTCCACTTT. This chain uses TRBV27 with TRBJ1-6, with D possibly being TRBD1 (6 bases). This CDR3 is built from 15 residues. CDR1 is MNHEY and CDR2 is SMNVEV in the germline V gene (reference sequence). The V end lost 1 base, the J end lost 9 bases, and 13 bases lay between the germline ends.

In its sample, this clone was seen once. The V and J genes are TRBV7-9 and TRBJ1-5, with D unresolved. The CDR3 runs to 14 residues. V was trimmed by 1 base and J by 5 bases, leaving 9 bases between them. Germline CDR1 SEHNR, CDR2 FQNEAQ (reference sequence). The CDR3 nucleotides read TGTGCCAGCAGCTTAGGGCCGGGAGATCAGCCCCAGCATTTT. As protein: CASSLGPGDQPQHF.

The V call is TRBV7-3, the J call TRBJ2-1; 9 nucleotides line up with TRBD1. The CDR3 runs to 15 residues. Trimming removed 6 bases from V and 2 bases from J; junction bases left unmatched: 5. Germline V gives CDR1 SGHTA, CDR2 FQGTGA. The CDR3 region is CASSYRGLTYNEQFF. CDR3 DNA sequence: TGTGCCAGCAGTTACAGGGGGCTCACCTACAATGAGCAGTTCTTC.

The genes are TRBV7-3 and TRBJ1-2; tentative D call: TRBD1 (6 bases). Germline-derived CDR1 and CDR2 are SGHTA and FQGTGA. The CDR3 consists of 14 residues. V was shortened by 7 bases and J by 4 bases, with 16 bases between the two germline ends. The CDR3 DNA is TGTGCCAGCACTCGCCTCCAGGGGCCCTATGGCTACACCTTC. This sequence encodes CASTRLQGPYGYTF.

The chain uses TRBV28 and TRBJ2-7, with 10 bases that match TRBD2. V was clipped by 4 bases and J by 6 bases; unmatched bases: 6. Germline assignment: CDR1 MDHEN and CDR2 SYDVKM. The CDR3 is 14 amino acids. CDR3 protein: CASSYSGRPGEQYF. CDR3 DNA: TGTGCCAGCAGTTATAGCGGGAGGCCGGGCGAGCAGTACTTC.

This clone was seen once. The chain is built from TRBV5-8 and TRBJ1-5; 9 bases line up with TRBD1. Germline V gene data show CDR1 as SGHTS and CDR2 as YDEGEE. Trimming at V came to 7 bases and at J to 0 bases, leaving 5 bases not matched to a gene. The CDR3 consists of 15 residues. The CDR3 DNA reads TGTGCCAGCCGGGACAGGGCTTATAGCAATCAGCCCCAGCATTTT. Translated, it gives CASRDRAYSNQPQHF.

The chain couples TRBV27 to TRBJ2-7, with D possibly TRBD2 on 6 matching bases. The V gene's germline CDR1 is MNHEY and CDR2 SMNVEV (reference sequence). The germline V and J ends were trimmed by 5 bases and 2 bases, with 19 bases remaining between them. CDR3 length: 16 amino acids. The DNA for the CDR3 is TGTGCCAGCAGTATGTCTCGGGACTCCTTCCCCTACGAGCAGTACTTC. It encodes CASSMSRDSFPYEQYF.

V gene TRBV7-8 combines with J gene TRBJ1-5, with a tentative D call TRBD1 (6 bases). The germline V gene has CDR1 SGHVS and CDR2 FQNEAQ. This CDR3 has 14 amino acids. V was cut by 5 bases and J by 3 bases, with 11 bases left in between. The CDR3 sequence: CASSRRGNNQPQHF. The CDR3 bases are TGTGCCAGCAGCCGAAGGGGGAACAATCAGCCCCAGCATTTT.

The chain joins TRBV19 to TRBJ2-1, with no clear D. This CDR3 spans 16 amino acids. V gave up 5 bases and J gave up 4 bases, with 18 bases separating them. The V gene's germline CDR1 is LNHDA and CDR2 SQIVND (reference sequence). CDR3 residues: CASSFLPGSTYNEQFF. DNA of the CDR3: TGTGCCAGTAGTTTCTTGCCCGGGTCCACTTACAATGAGCAGTTCTTC.